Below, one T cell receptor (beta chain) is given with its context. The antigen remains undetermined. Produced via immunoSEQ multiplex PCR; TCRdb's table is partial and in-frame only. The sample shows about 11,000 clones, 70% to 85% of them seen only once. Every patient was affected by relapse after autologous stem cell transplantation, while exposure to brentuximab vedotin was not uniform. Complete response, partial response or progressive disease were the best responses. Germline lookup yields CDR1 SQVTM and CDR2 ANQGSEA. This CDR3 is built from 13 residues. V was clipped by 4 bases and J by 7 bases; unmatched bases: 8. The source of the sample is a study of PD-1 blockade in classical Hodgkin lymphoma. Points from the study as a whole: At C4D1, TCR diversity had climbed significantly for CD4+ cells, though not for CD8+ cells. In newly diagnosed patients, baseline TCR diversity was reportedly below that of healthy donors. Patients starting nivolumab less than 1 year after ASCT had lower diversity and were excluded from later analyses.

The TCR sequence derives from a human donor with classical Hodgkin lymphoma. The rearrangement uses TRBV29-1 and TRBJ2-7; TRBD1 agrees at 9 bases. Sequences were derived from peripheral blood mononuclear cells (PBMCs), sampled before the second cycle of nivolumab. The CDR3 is CSVVGTGKREQYF. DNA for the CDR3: TGCAGCGTTGTGGGGACAGGGAAGAGAGAGCAGTACTTC.